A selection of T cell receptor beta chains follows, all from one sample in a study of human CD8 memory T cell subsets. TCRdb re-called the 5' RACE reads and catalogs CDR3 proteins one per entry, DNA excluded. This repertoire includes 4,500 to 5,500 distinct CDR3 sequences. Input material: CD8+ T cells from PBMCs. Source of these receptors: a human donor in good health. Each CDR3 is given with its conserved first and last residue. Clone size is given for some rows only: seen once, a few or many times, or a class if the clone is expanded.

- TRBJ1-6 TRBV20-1 CSAIQGQGESSPLHF
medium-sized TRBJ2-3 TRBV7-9 CASSPRANPSTDTQYF
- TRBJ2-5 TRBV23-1 CASSQRHGIRETQYF
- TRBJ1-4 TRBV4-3 CASSQERGTGQEKLFF
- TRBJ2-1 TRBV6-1 CASSGGQEPYNEQFF
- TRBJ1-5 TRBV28 CASSPGDRVTQPQHF
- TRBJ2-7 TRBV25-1 CASSNPSTGGHTQHSYEQYF
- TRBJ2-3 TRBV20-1 CSARVGGNEYEGQYF
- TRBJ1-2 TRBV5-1 CASSFTDSHYGYTF
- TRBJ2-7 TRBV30 CAWSVPRLVIHEQYF
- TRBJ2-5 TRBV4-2 CASSQQAGGQETQYF
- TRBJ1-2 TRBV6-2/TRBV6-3 CASSYGAGSYGYTF
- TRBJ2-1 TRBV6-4 CASSDSNLNEQFF
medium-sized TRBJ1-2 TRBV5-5 CASSWTGTYYGYTF
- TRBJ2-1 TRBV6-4 CASSVGSGGNEQFF
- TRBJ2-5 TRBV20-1 CSAPGTNQETQYF
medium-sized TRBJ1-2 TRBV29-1 CSAGPEGLYGYTF
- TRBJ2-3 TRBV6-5 CASSPLPGQGTDTQYF
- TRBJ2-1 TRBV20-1 CSARLAGDYNEQFF
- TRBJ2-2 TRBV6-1 CASSGLAGENTGELFF
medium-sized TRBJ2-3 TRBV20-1 CSARTPLGGGPTDTQYF
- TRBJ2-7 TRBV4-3 CASSQDATSGGYEQYF
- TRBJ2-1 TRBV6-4 CASSDSEGQTNEQFF
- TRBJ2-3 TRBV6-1 CASSEEAGGSTDTQYF
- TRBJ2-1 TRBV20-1 CSATFTTSGGYNEQFF
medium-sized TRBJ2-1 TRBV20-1 CSARDLFGGAEYNEQFF
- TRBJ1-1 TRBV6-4 CASSADGARAEAFF